This is a list of T cell receptor beta chains from one sample in a study of PD-1 blockade in classical Hodgkin lymphoma. Profiling relied on immunoSEQ multiplex PCR, and the TCRdb table lists in-frame clones only, not all of them. The table lists tens of thousands of clones, around four fifths of them singletons, with around an eighth in the top ten. The sequences come from peripheral blood mononuclear cells (PBMCs), collected at baseline. These receptors were collected from a human donor with classical Hodgkin lymphoma. Both conserved end residues are part of each CDR3. A D gene is named only where the DNA matches it firmly. Some rows mark clone size as missing; the rest say once, few, many or name a class of expanded clone.

j_call,cdr3_length,d_call,clone_size,v_call,cdr3_aa,cdr3_nt
TRBJ1-1,15,NA,NA,TRBV4-1,CASSQVGRGNTEAFF,TGCGCCAGCAGCCAAGTGGGCCGGGGTAACACTGAAGCTTTCTTT
TRBJ2-7,14,NA,NA,TRBV7-9,CASSSRTNTYEQYF,TGTGCCAGCAGCTCGCGGACGAACACCTACGAGCAGTACTTC
TRBJ1-6,15,NA,NA,TRBV18,CASSPIGDGGSPLHF,TGTGCCAGCTCCCCCATCGGGGATGGAGGTTCACCCCTCCACTTT
TRBJ1-1,13,NA,NA,TRBV7-2,CASSLVRQNEAFF,TGTGCCAGCAGCTTAGTAAGGCAGAATGAAGCTTTCTTT
TRBJ2-1,13,NA,NA,TRBV5-5,CASSLGQYNEQFF,TGTGCCAGCAGCTTGGGACAGTACAATGAGCAGTTCTTC
TRBJ1-1,14,NA,NA,TRBV29-1,CSVEDRQGYTEAFF,TGCAGCGTTGAAGATCGGCAGGGTTACACTGAAGCTTTCTTT
TRBJ1-2,16,TRBD1,once,TRBV19,CASRGIQGQGAYGYTF,TGTGCCAGTAGAGGGATCCAAGGACAGGGAGCCTATGGCTACACCTTC
TRBJ2-2,14,NA,few,TRBV19,CASSKGEPTGELFF,TGTGCCAGTAGTAAGGGCGAGCCCACCGGGGAGCTGTTTTTT
TRBJ2-2,14,TRBD2,NA,TRBV9,CASSVGGGTGELFF,TGTGCCAGCAGCGTAGGCGGGGGAACCGGGGAGCTGTTTTTT
TRBJ2-1,13,NA,once,TRBV7-2,CASIGLLGHEQFF,TGTGCCAGCATAGGACTACTGGGTCATGAGCAGTTCTTC
TRBJ1-4,12,NA,NA,TRBV6-1,CASSEGGEKLFF,TGTGCCAGCAGCGAAGGGGGGGAAAAACTGTTTTTT
TRBJ2-5,12,NA,NA,TRBV11-2,CASSLREETQYF,TGTGCCAGCAGCTTAAGGGAAGAGACCCAGTACTTC
TRBJ2-5,19,TRBD1,once,TRBV4-3,CASSLGTGVTPGWQETQYF,TGCGCCAGCAGCCTCGGGACAGGAGTCACCCCGGGGTGGCAAGAGACCCAGTACTTC
TRBJ1-5,15,TRBD1,NA,TRBV5-4,CASSSGTGRNQPQHF,TGTGCCAGCAGCTCGGGGACAGGGAGGAATCAGCCCCAGCATTTT
TRBJ2-7,15,NA,NA,TRBV6-5,CASSPRGGGAHEQYF,TGTGCCAGCAGCCCCAGGGGAGGGGGGGCCCACGAGCAGTACTTC
TRBJ2-3,12,TRBD1,once,TRBV6-5,CASTDRRDTQYF,TGTGCCAGCACGGACAGGAGAGATACGCAGTATTTT
TRBJ2-3,15,TRBD2,NA,TRBV10-2,CASSGRTSGTDTQYF,TGCGCCAGCAGTGGTCGGACTAGCGGTACAGATACGCAGTATTTT
TRBJ2-3,12,TRBD1,NA,TRBV29-1,CSVQGATDTQYF,TGCAGCGTTCAGGGGGCAACAGATACGCAGTATTTT
TRBJ1-2,16,TRBD1,NA,TRBV19,CASSIGGTDFNYGYTF,TGTGCCAGTAGTATTGGGGGGACAGACTTTAACTATGGCTACACCTTC
TRBJ2-7,15,NA,NA,TRBV7-2,CASSRREGFPYEQYF,TGTGCCAGCAGCCGCCGAGAGGGGTTTCCCTACGAGCAGTACTTC
TRBJ2-1,17,TRBD1,NA,TRBV7-2,CASSSIPGTAAFGEQFF,TGTGCCAGCAGCTCAATCCCGGGGACAGCCGCCTTTGGTGAGCAGTTCTTC
TRBJ2-7,13,TRBD2,NA,TRBV9,CASSRGLTYEQYF,TGTGCCAGCAGCCGGGGACTAACCTACGAGCAGTACTTC
TRBJ1-1,14,NA,NA,TRBV5-1,CASSSLPPNTEAFF,TGCGCCAGCAGCTCTCTTCCCCCGAACACTGAAGCTTTCTTT
TRBJ2-3,15,NA,NA,TRBV5-4,CASSLVGASTDTQYF,TGTGCCAGCAGCTTGGTCGGGGCGAGCACAGATACGCAGTATTTT
TRBJ2-7,15,TRBD2,NA,TRBV4-3,CASSQVTSGPYEQYF,TGCGCCAGCAGCCAAGTTACTAGCGGACCTTACGAGCAGTACTTC
TRBJ2-3,17,NA,NA,TRBV9,CASSATRALGVADTQYF,TGTGCCAGCAGCGCGACACGGGCCCTGGGGGTCGCAGATACGCAGTATTTT
TRBJ1-3,17,NA,NA,TRBV4-1,CASSPGRLTSSGNTIYF,TGCGCCAGCAGTCCAGGGAGACTAACCTCCTCTGGAAACACCATATATTTT
TRBJ1-1,14,NA,NA,TRBV7-9,CASSVSHLNTEAFF,TGTGCCAGCAGCGTGTCCCATTTGAACACTGAAGCTTTCTTT
TRBJ1-3,20,NA,NA,TRBV10-2,CASSESTLPAGGKGGNTIYF,TGCGCCAGCAGTGAGTCGACTCTGCCCGCTGGGGGGAAAGGGGGAAACACCATATATTTT
TRBJ1-6,13,NA,NA,TRBV7-9,CASSSPDNSPLHF,TGTGCCAGCAGCTCCCCGGATAATTCACCCCTCCACTTT
TRBJ1-5,17,NA,once,TRBV7-2,CASSLGDSFYSNQPQHF,TGTGCCAGCAGCTTGGGTGACAGTTTTTATAGCAATCAGCCCCAGCATTTT
TRBJ2-3,18,TRBD2,NA,TRBV7-2,CASSLALKGVLAADTQYF,TGTGCCAGCAGCTTAGCGCTAAAAGGTGTGCTAGCGGCAGATACGCAGTATTTT
TRBJ1-1,15,NA,NA,TRBV14,CASSQDVGRNTEAFF,TGTGCCAGCAGCCAAGATGTCGGTAGGAACACTGAAGCTTTCTTT
TRBJ2-5,13,NA,NA,TRBV19,CASSIGWEGTQYF,TGTGCCAGTAGTATCGGCTGGGAAGGGACCCAGTACTTC
TRBJ2-5,14,NA,NA,TRBV1,CTSSRGGEGETQYF,TGCACCAGCAGCCGCGGGGGGGAAGGAGAGACCCAGTACTTC
TRBJ1-2,11,NA,few,TRBV4-3,CASSQGWGYTF,TGCGCCAGCAGCCAAGGGTGGGGCTACACCTTC
TRBJ1-6,16,NA,once,TRBV4-1,CASRSSGVHLNSPLHF,TGCGCCAGCCGAAGTTCAGGGGTACACCTAAATTCACCCCTCCACTTT
TRBJ1-1,13,NA,NA,TRBV27,CASSLGGGGEAFF,TGTGCCAGCAGTTTAGGAGGGGGGGGAGAAGCTTTCTTT
TRBJ1-1,14,NA,NA,TRBV14,CASSQYDPITEAFF,TGTGCCAGCAGCCAATACGACCCCATCACTGAAGCTTTCTTT
TRBJ2-2,13,NA,NA,TRBV29-1,CSAEGPNTGELFF,TGCAGCGCGGAAGGGCCGAACACCGGGGAGCTGTTTTTT
TRBJ1-5,13,NA,NA,TRBV9,CASSVGGGLPQHF,TGTGCCAGCAGCGTAGGGGGAGGGCTGCCCCAGCATTTT
TRBJ2-3,18,NA,NA,TRBV12-5,CASGLARMPQRPTDTQYF,TGTGCTAGTGGTTTGGCCAGAATGCCCCAAAGGCCCACAGATACGCAGTATTTT
TRBJ1-6,14,NA,NA,TRBV6-1,CASSEGIWGSPLHF,TGTGCCAGCAGTGAAGGGATATGGGGCTCACCCCTCCACTTT
TRBJ1-2,12,NA,NA,TRBV10-3,CAISEGSGGYTF,TGTGCCATCAGTGAAGGTTCAGGTGGCTACACCTTC
TRBJ2-7,13,TRBD1,NA,TRBV5-1,CASSSGTGGEQYF,TGCGCCAGCAGCTCCGGGACAGGGGGTGAGCAGTACTTC
TRBJ2-2,17,TRBD1,NA,TRBV4-2,CASSQAGTGANTGELFF,TGTGCCAGCAGCCAAGCCGGGACAGGGGCAAACACCGGGGAGCTGTTTTTT
TRBJ2-5,10,NA,NA,TRBV20-1,CSASAGSQYF,TGCAGTGCTAGTGCGGGTTCGCAGTACTTC
TRBJ2-7,13,TRBD2,NA,TRBV2,CASRRLADYEQYF,TGTGCCAGCAGACGACTAGCGGACTACGAGCAGTACTTC
TRBJ2-3,16,NA,many,TRBV7-9,CASNPPSGPGSDTQYF,TGTGCCAGCAACCCGCCGTCTGGGCCCGGCTCAGATACGCAGTATTTT
TRBJ2-5,11,NA,few,TRBV6-5,CASSYSETQYF,TGTGCCAGCAGTTACTCAGAGACCCAGTACTTC